The present entry profiles one T cell receptor (beta chain) with its context. No antigen is known for it. The junction had 3 bases not matched to a gene; V was cut back by 2 bases and J by 2 bases. This CDR3 comprises 15 residues. Germline V gene sequence: CDR1 SGHNT, CDR2 YYREEE (reference sequence). This entry belongs to a study of radiotherapy plus CTLA-4 blockade in lung cancer. Looking at the study overall: Objective response rate was 15% to 20%; disease control rate, about 28%.

Repertoires were generated with immunoSEQ multiplex PCR, while TCRdb's copy carries only in-frame clones and drops some. Of 70,000 to 95,000 clones in the sample, around 86% were seen once. The study, taken as a whole, reports: Blood-borne expansion of tumor-derived TCR clones followed radiotherapy plus ipilimumab.

This receptor was identified in a human donor with non-small cell lung cancer that progressed on radiotherapy plus ipilimumab. Material: peripheral blood, obtained from a patient treated with radiotherapy plus ipilimumab. The V gene is TRBV5-4, the J gene TRBJ2-7; 11 nucleotides agree with TRBD1. The CDR3 sequence is CASSFGQGAAYEQYF. The CDR3 DNA follows: TGTGCCAGCAGCTTCGGACAGGGGGCGGCCTACGAGCAGTACTTC.